Below are 18 T cell receptor beta chains sequenced from a single sample in a study of blood T cells in healthy people across ages. Next came a second PCR, run for about 7 to 12 cycles, which used a sample-barcoded 5' primer along with a J-beta primer mix. TCRdb fed the 5' RACE reads into MiXCR, producing one record per CDR3 protein. Of approximately 880,000 distinct CDR3 sequences detected, approximately 49% appear once; the ten largest clones hold roughly 13%. Source material: blood. These receptors were obtained from a young man in good health.

The V gene is TRBV29-1, the J gene TRBJ2-1; a weak D match, TRBD2 (7 bases). Germline CDR1 reads SQVTM; CDR2 reads ANQGSEA. The CDR3 is 14 residues long. V lost 2 bases to trimming and J lost 9 bases, with 17 bases between them. CDR3 residues: CSVERGAAVSEQFF. The DNA for the CDR3 is TGCAGCGTTGAACGGGGGGCGGCGGTAAGTGAGCAGTTCTTC.

In its sample, this clonotype was seen a few times. The rearrangement joins TRBV4-1 to TRBJ2-5; D ambiguous. CDR1 and CDR2 from the germline V gene are MGHRA and YSYEKL. The V gene lost 4 bases and the J gene lost 2 bases, with 8 bases spanning the gap. This CDR3 contains 13 residues. CDR3 in amino acids: CASSRWNQETQYF. The CDR3, as DNA: TGCGCCAGCAGCCGGTGGAATCAAGAGACCCAGTACTTC.

The rearrangement links TRBV18 to TRBJ2-5; D call uncertain. V shed 2 bases and J shed 1 base, with 8 bases lying between them. Germline values: CDR1 KGHSH, CDR2 LQKENI. The CDR3 contains 14 residues. CDR3 sequence (DNA): TGTGCCAGCTCACCAGACCAGATCCAAGAGACCCAGTACTTC. This encodes CASSPDQIQETQYF.

V usage is TRBV27 and J usage is TRBJ1-2; the D gene is possibly TRBD1 (5 bases). Germline V gene lookup returns CDR1 MNHEY and CDR2 SMNVEV (reference sequence). CDR3 length: 13 residues. V lost 2 bases and J lost 6, with 10 bases in between. The CDR3 region has the DNA TGTGCCAGCAGTTTAAGACAGTTCGATGGCTACACCTTC. It encodes CASSLRQFDGYTF.

The rearrangement links TRBV10-3 to TRBJ2-1, with TRBD1 matching 9 bases. V shed 3 bases, J shed 6 bases, and the junction held 3 bases outside the gene matches. Per germline, CDR1 ENHRY and CDR2 SYGVKD. The CDR3 is 14 residues long. The CDR3 DNA reads TGTGCCATCAGTGAAAGGGGACAGGGCAATGAGCAGTTCTTC. It is translated as CAISERGQGNEQFF.

In nucleotides, the CDR3 is TGTGCCAGCAGCAAAGTACCTAGCGGGGGACCAAAAGGAGGCAAAAACATTCAGTACTTC. It is translated as CASSKVPSGGPKGGKNIQYF. This chain links TRBV21-1 with TRBJ2-4; the D call TRBD2 from the table was never checked on the DNA. TRBV21-1 is marked as a pseudogene. This CDR3 comprises 20 residues.

This sequence joins TRBV29-1 and TRBJ1-2; D may be TRBD1 (6 bases). Trimming took 6 bases from V and 1 from J, leaving 18 bases between them. Germline values: CDR1 SQVTM, CDR2 ANQGSEA. The CDR3 sequence is 15 residues long. The CDR3 region has the DNA TGCAGCGTCCCAACCGTCGACAGGAATAACTATGGCTACACCTTC. It is translated as CSVPTVDRNNYGYTF.

The chain uses TRBV11-3 and TRBJ1-4; no clear D gene. The CDR3 sequence is 15 residues long. CDR1 is SGHNT, CDR2 YENEEA, per germline. With 5 bases removed from V and 2 bases from J, the gap between germline ends came to 12 bases. This CDR3 is CASSPAGRTNEKLFF. In nucleotides, the CDR3 is TGTGCCAGCAGCCCCGCGGGGAGGACTAATGAAAAACTGTTTTTT.

The chain uses TRBV4-2 and TRBJ1-5, with D maybe TRBD1 (6 bases). There are 16 residues in the CDR3. Deletions cut 0 bases from V and 9 bases from J, with 18 bases between. The germline gives CDR1 LGHNA, CDR2 YNFKEQ. DNA of the CDR3: TGTGCCAGCAGCCAAGATCGGTCCCGGGACATTACGCCCCAGCATTTT. Its protein is CASSQDRSRDITPQHF.

The rearrangement joins TRBV14 to TRBJ2-7; unclear D gene. Trimming stripped 1 base from V and 5 bases from J, with 12 bases between. Germline V lookup: CDR1 SGHDN, CDR2 FVKESK. The CDR3 spans 14 residues. The CDR3 is CASSQANQYHEQYF. The CDR3 bases are TGTGCCAGCAGCCAAGCCAACCAATACCACGAGCAGTACTTC.

The V and J genes are TRBV4-1 and TRBJ2-7; D remains unclear. CDR3 length: 12 residues. CDR1 is MGHRA and CDR2 is YSYEKL in the germline V gene. Trimming shortened V by 8 bases and J by 2 bases, and 10 bases separated the two germline ends. The CDR3 region is CASSGPTYEQYF. CDR3 DNA: TGCGCCAGCTCGGGCCCCACCTACGAGCAGTACTTC.

V gene TRBV9 combines with J gene TRBJ1-1; 8 bases line up with TRBD1. The CDR3 is 15 residues long. CDR1 SGDLS and CDR2 YYNGEE come from the germline V gene. V gave up 3 bases and J gave up 2 bases; unmatched junction bases: 6. Written as DNA, the CDR3 is TGTGCCAGCAGCGCCTCGGGACAGGCTAACACTGAAGCTTTCTTT. Translating it yields CASSASGQANTEAFF.

To note about this clonotype: The germline gene is not matched at one end of the junction; a read error may be the cause. J is TRBJ2-5 and V is TRBV5-1; 7 bases fit TRBD1. The CDR3 has 17 residues. CDR1 and CDR2 (germline): SGHRS, YFSETQ. The DNA of the CDR3 is TGCGTCAGCAGCCGAAACCAGGGACAGCTGATTCAAGAGACCCAGTACTTC. Translated, it gives CVSSRNQGQLIQETQYF.

V and J are TRBV24-1 and TRBJ2-5; D remains ambiguous. V lost 3 bases and J 0 bases, leaving 10 bases between the germline ends. The CDR3 length is 15 residues. Germline values: CDR1 KGHDR, CDR2 SFDVKD. The CDR3 sequence is CATSDVLGNQETQYF. The DNA for the CDR3 is TGTGCCACCAGTGATGTTTTGGGGAACCAAGAGACCCAGTACTTC.

This clonotype has only a few counts. This chain uses TRBV11-2 with TRBJ2-4; D uncertain. The CDR3 is made up of 12 amino acids. Looked up from germline, CDR1 is SGHAT and CDR2 is FQNNGV. Trimming shortened V by 5 bases and J by 9 bases, and 11 bases separated the two germline ends. Written as DNA, the CDR3 is TGTGCCAGCAGCACATGGCAAAGCATTCAGTACTTC. It yields the protein CASSTWQSIQYF.

The chain links TRBV11-2 to TRBJ2-1; 11 positions agree with TRBD2. CDR1 and CDR2 from the germline V gene are SGHAT and FQNNGV. The CDR3 runs to 14 residues. V dropped 5 bases and J dropped 13; count of bases not matched to a gene: 10. CDR3 sequence (DNA): TGTGCCAGCAGCGTACTAGCGGGGGTAGAGACCCAGTTCTTC. Protein: CASSVLAGVETQFF.

This clonotype was detected only a few times. V gene TRBV12-3 or TRBV12-4 combines with J gene TRBJ1-1, with D perhaps matching TRBD1 (5 bases). Trimming left V 2 bases short and J 0 bases short, with 16 bases between. The CDR3 loop spans 17 amino acids. The CDR3 here is CASSLRWGTNLNTEAFF. The CDR3 coding sequence is TGTGCCAGCAGTTTAAGATGGGGCACCAACCTGAACACTGAAGCTTTCTTT.

Here the CDR3 reads CASSHLRGGQETQFF. The CDR3 bases are TGTGCCAGCAGCCATTTACGGGGGGGCCAAGAGACCCAGTTCTTC. The genes are TRBV14 and TRBJ2-5; 8 nucleotides match TRBD2. Judging by the DNA end, TRBJ2-1 fits better; the J call may be wrong. Germline V lookup: CDR1 SGHDN, CDR2 FVKESK. The length of the CDR3 is 15 residues.